This record concerns one T cell receptor (beta chain) sequence. Antigen specificity is unknown. The sample belongs to a study of cytomegalovirus exposure and HLA in healthy donors. Regarding the study as a whole: Reportedly, cytomegalovirus status was diagnosed with high sensitivity and specificity.

Here immunoSEQ multiplex PCR was the method, and the copy in TCRdb shows in-frame clones only, minus some. The table includes 130,000 to 150,000 clones, roughly nine tenths detected once. The germline V and J ends were trimmed by 5 bases and 2 bases, with 7 bases remaining between them. Germline V gives CDR1 MGHRA, CDR2 YSYEKL. The CDR3 runs 13 residues. Sequencing was done on a sample of PBMCs. This TCR came from a young man in good health and CMV-seronegative. The chain employs TRBV4-1 and TRBJ1-5; tentative D call: TRBD1 (6 bases). The CDR3 is CASSWTGNQPQHF. In DNA, the CDR3 is TGCGCCAGCAGCTGGACAGGCAATCAGCCCCAGCATTTT.